The 20 T cell receptor beta chains below were found in one sample sequenced in a study of T cell responses to AZD1222 COVID-19 vaccine. Method: immunoSEQ multiplex PCR; TCRdb's copy keeps in-frame clones and lacks some. The top ten clones hold less than 1.5% of a sample with 150,000 to 200,000 clones, 80% to 95% of them seen once. Sequences were derived from peripheral blood, sampled 28 days after the second AZD1222 dose. The receptor source for this set is an adult who received the AZD1222 COVID-19 vaccine.

This chain links TRBV6-4 with TRBJ2-3, with D unresolved. The CDR3 length is 13 residues. V was trimmed by 0 bases and J by 7 bases, leaving 8 bases between them. Germline CDR1 MRHNA, CDR2 SNTAGT. This CDR3 is CASSDSGRHTQYF. The DNA of the CDR3 is TGTGCCAGCAGTGACTCCGGCAGACATACGCAGTATTTT.

V and J are TRBV28 and TRBJ1-2; 9 bases are shared with TRBD1. In germline, CDR1 is MDHEN, CDR2 SYDVKM. V was clipped by 2 bases and J by 7 bases; unmatched bases: 11. The CDR3 contains 16 residues. The chain's CDR3 is CASSLNLGQGNGGYTF. The CDR3 DNA reads TGTGCCAGCAGTTTAAATTTGGGACAGGGAAACGGTGGCTACACCTTC.

The chain employs TRBV7-9 and TRBJ1-2; no reliable D call. CDR1 is SEHNR and CDR2 is FQNEAQ in the germline V gene (reference sequence). This CDR3 comprises 13 residues. V lost 4 bases and J lost 8, with 14 bases in between. The chain's CDR3 is CASSSTTKSGYTF. CDR3 coding DNA: TGTGCCAGCAGCTCCACCACTAAGAGCGGCTACACCTTC.

The V and J genes are TRBV18 and TRBJ2-5, with D uncertain. The CDR3 spans 14 residues. V lost 2 bases, J lost 3 bases, and 10 bases lay in between. Germline CDR1 and CDR2: KGHSH and LQKENI. Here the CDR3 DNA reads TGTGCCAGCTCACCAGACCTCTGGGAAGAGACCCAGTACTTC. Its translation: CASSPDLWEETQYF.

This clone has only one observation. This rearrangement joins TRBV4-2 to TRBJ2-7; D is perhaps TRBD2 (6 bases). Germline lookup yields CDR1 LGHNA and CDR2 YNFKEQ. V was clipped by 4 bases and J by 3 bases, with 19 bases between them. There are 16 residues in the CDR3. The CDR3 reads CASSPFSTGVIYEQYF. The DNA of the CDR3 is TGTGCCAGCAGCCCATTTTCAACGGGGGTTATCTACGAGCAGTACTTC.

The CDR3 protein is CASSEWELNTEAFF. The CDR3 DNA reads TGTGCCAGCAGTGAGTGGGAGTTGAACACTGAAGCTTTCTTT. V usage is TRBV2 and J usage is TRBJ1-1; no clear D. The V and J ends lost 3 bases and 0 bases respectively, with 8 bases between them. CDR3 size: 14 residues. Germline V CDR1 and CDR2: SNHLY, FYNNEI. Filled out from reference TRBV2 and TRBJ1-1, the complete variable domain reads EPEVTQTPSHQVTQMGQEVILRCVPISNHLYFYWYRQILGQKVEFLVSFYNNEISEKSEIFDDQFSVERPDGSNFTLKIRSTKLEDSAMYFCASSEWELNTEAFFGQGTRLTVV.

The chain links TRBV27 to TRBJ1-2; TRBD1 matches at 7 bases. CDR3 length equals 14 residues. Germline V gene sequence: CDR1 MNHEY, CDR2 SMNVEV (reference sequence). The ends lost 5 bases at V and 5 bases at J; junction bases unmatched: 8. CDR3 DNA: TGTGCCAGCAGTCCAAGAACAGGGGAGTATGGCTACACCTTC. Protein: CASSPRTGEYGYTF.

This rearrangement joins TRBV19 to TRBJ1-1, with D perhaps matching TRBD1 (6 bases). CDR1 and CDR2 from the germline V gene are LNHDA and SQIVND (reference sequence). This CDR3 has 15 amino acids. Trimming pared 3 bases from V and 3 bases from J, leaving 14 bases between. Here the CDR3 DNA reads TGTGCCAGTAGTATTGGGGGCGCAGGGGACACTGAAGCTTTCTTT. Translation gives CASSIGGAGDTEAFF.

This clone was seen only a few times. The chain is built from TRBV7-9 and TRBJ2-7; 8 nucleotides match TRBD1. The trim removed 5 bases at V and 5 bases at J, leaving 11 bases unmatched. CDR3 length: 15 amino acids. Germline loops: CDR1 SEHNR, CDR2 FQNEAQ (reference sequence). CDR3 residues: CASSKRQGTWNEQYF. The CDR3 nucleotides are TGTGCCAGCAGCAAAAGACAGGGGACATGGAACGAGCAGTACTTC.

This chain uses TRBV28 with TRBJ1-5; D remains ambiguous. Germline CDR1 reads MDHEN; CDR2 reads SYDVKM. CDR3 length equals 14 residues. Trimming removed 2 bases from V and 0 bases from J, with 5 bases in between. The CDR3 loop is CASSLNHSNQPQHF. CDR3 bases: TGTGCCAGCAGTTTAAACCATAGCAATCAGCCCCAGCATTTT. Filled out from reference TRBV28 and TRBJ1-5, the complete variable domain reads DVKVTQSSRYLVKRTGEKVFLECVQDMDHENMFWYRQDPGLGLRLIYFSYDVKMKEKGDIPEGYSVSREKKERFSLILESASTNQTSMYLCASSLNHSNQPQHFGDGTRLSIL.

This clone was seen once. The gene calls are TRBV19 and TRBJ2-2, with D unclear. The CDR3 loop spans 15 amino acids. Trimming stripped 5 bases from V and 1 base from J, with 11 bases between. Germline assignment: CDR1 LNHDA and CDR2 SQIVND (reference sequence). CDR3 sequence (DNA): TGTGCCAGTAGTTTCCGGGCCTTGAACACCGGGGAGCTGTTTTTT. It translates to CASSFRALNTGELFF. Full variable domain (outside the CDR3, taken from reference TRBV19 and TRBJ2-2): DGGITQSPKYLFRKEGQNVTLSCEQNLNHDAMYWYRQDPGQGLRLIYYSQIVNDFQKGDIAEGYSVSREKKESFPLTVTSAQKNPTAFYLCASSFRALNTGELFFGEGSRLTVL.

The rearrangement joins TRBV6-1 to TRBJ1-5; D remains ambiguous. CDR3 length: 15 residues. V was cut by 1 base and J by 12 bases, with 19 bases left in between. Germline CDR1 is MNHNS and CDR2 is SASEGT. CDR3 coding DNA: TGTGCCAGCAGTGAAGTGTGGGGTGCTCCCTACCTCCAGCATTTT. This codes for CASSEVWGAPYLQHF.

The chain couples TRBV27 to TRBJ2-2, with no clear D. CDR1 and CDR2 (germline): MNHEY, SMNVEV (reference sequence). Trimming took 3 bases from V and 0 from J, leaving 5 bases between them. CDR3 size: 14 residues. The DNA for the CDR3 is TGTGCCAGCAGTTTCTATCCGAACACCGGGGAGCTGTTTTTT. It specifies CASSFYPNTGELFF.

The rearrangement uses TRBV7-8 and TRBJ1-5; D unresolved. Germline values: CDR1 SGHVS, CDR2 FQNEAQ. V lost 1 base and J lost 3, with 10 bases in between. The CDR3 has 15 residues. CDR3 bases: TGTGCCAGCAGCTTAGTATCCAGAATCAATCAGCCCCAGCATTTT. Its protein is CASSLVSRINQPQHF. Drawing the rest from reference TRBV7-8 and TRBJ1-5, the complete variable domain is GAGVSQSPRYKVAKRGQDVALRCDPISGHVSLFWYQQALGQGPEFLTYFQNEAQLDKSGLPSDRFFAERPEGSVSTLKIQRTQQEDSAVYLCASSLVSRINQPQHFGDGTRLSIL.

The chain combines TRBV18 with TRBJ2-1; 14 positions match TRBD2. This CDR3 has 15 amino acids. Germline CDR1 reads KGHSH; CDR2 reads LQKENI. Germline trimming cut 3 bases from V and 7 bases from J; bases unmatched to any gene: 2. CDR3 bases: TGTGCCAGCTCACCGGGACTAGCGGGAGAGAATGAGCAGTTCTTC. Translated, it gives CASSPGLAGENEQFF.

This clone was observed a few times. The V gene is TRBV7-6, the J gene TRBJ2-1; possibly TRBD1 for D (5 bases). This CDR3 spans 17 amino acids. V was clipped by 5 bases and J by 2 bases, with 19 bases between them. CDR1 and CDR2 from the germline V gene are SGHVS and FNYEAQ. The CDR3 region is CASSIIRTKEAYNEQFF. Here the CDR3 DNA reads TGTGCCAGCAGCATTATTAGGACAAAAGAGGCCTACAATGAGCAGTTCTTC.

The rearrangement links TRBV9 to TRBJ2-3; 12 bases match TRBD2. Trimming took 3 bases from V and 5 from J; bases not matched to a gene: 4. The CDR3 is 15 amino acids. Germline CDR1 and CDR2: SGDLS and YYNGEE. As DNA, the CDR3 is TGTGCCAGCAGCGCCGCTAGCGGGAGGGGAGATACGCAGTATTTT. Residues: CASSAASGRGDTQYF.

The chain has TRBV7-2 and TRBJ1-2; possible D gene TRBD1, 6 bases. The CDR3 runs to 16 residues. Trimming took off 5 bases at V and 6 bases at J, with 22 bases between the two ends. The V gene's germline CDR1 is SGHTA and CDR2 FQGNSA. CDR3 residues: CASSPSPQLTGNGYTF. CDR3 DNA sequence: TGTGCCAGCAGCCCATCCCCCCAGTTGACAGGCAATGGCTACACCTTC.

The chain is built from TRBV11-2 and TRBJ2-5; D possibly corresponds to TRBD1 (6 bases). V was shortened by 7 bases and J by 2 bases, with 14 bases between the two germline ends. Germline V gene lookup returns CDR1 SGHAT and CDR2 FQNNGV. The CDR3 totals 14 residues. The CDR3 bases are TGTGCCAGCACACCGATGGGGGCACAAGAGACCCAGTACTTC. Translated: CASTPMGAQETQYF.

This chain joins TRBV28 and TRBJ1-2; D is undetermined. The CDR3 is made up of 12 amino acids. The germline V gene has CDR1 MDHEN and CDR2 SYDVKM. The germline V and J ends were trimmed by 2 bases and 5 bases, with 6 bases remaining between them. The DNA of the CDR3 is TGTGCCAGCAGTTTACAATCGTATGGCTACACCTTC. Protein: CASSLQSYGYTF.